This TCR beta chain was documented in a study of cytomegalovirus exposure and HLA in healthy donors. The study, taken as a whole, reports: Altogether, 160 or so TCR beta chains were recorded as cytomegalovirus-associated. In vitro confirmation showed three CMV-associated chains to be CMV antigen specific. Diagnosis of cytomegalovirus status made by the classifier reportedly showed high specificity and sensitivity.

With respect to this clone: Antigen unknown.

A roughly 120-subject validation cohort, separate from the approximately 610-subject first cohort, supplied the donors. Using immunoSEQ multiplex PCR, the repertoire was profiled, and TCRdb retains in-frame clones only, with some absent. The sample consists of 200,000 to 250,000 clones, approximately 80% of them appearing once. The CDR3 has 17 amino acids. Germline-derived CDR1 and CDR2 are MRHNA and SNTAGT. V lost 0 bases and J 0 bases, leaving 11 bases between the germline ends. The source is a woman aged 30 to 39 in good health and CMV-seropositive. The chain carries TRBV6-4 and TRBJ1-4, with unresolved D. The material sequenced was PBMCs. CDR3 residues: CASSDSPAETTNEKLFF. For the CDR3, the DNA is TGTGCCAGCAGTGACTCGCCGGCCGAAACAACTAATGAAAAACTGTTTTTT.